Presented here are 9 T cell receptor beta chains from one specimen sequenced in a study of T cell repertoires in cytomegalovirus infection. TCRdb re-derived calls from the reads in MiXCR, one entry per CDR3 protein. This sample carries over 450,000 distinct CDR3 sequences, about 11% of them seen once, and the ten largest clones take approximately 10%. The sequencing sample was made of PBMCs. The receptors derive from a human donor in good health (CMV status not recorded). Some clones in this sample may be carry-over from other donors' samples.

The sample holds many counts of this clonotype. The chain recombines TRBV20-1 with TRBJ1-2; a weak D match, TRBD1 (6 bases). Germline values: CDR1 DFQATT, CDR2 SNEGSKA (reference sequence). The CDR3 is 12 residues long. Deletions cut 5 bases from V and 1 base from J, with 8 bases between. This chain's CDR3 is CSAPDSNYGYTF. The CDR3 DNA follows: TGCAGTGCTCCGGACAGTAACTATGGCTACACCTTC.

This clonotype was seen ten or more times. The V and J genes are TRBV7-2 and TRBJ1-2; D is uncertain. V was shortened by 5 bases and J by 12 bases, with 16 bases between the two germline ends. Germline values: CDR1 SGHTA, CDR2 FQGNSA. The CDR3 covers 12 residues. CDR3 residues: CASSTTSPGNTF. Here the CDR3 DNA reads TGTGCCAGCAGCACAACATCCCCGGGAAACACCTTC.

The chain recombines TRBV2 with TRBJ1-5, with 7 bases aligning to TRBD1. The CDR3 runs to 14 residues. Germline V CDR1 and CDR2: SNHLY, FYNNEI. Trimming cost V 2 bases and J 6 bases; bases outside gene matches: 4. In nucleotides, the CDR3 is TGTGCCAGCAGTGAACAGGGGGTGACTCAGCCCCAGCATTTT. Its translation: CASSEQGVTQPQHF.

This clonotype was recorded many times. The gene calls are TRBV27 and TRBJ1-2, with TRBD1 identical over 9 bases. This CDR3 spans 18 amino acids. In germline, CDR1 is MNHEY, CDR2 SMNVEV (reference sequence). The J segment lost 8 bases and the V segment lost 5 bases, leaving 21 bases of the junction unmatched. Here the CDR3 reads CASSKFPALQGARFGYTF. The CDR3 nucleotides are TGTGCCAGCAGTAAGTTCCCGGCCCTACAGGGGGCGCGGTTCGGCTACACCTTC.

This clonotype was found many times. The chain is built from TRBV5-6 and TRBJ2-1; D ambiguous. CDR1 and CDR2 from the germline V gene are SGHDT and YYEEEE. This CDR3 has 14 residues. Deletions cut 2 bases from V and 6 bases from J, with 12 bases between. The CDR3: CASSLRGRSNEQFF. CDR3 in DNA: TGTGCCAGCAGCTTACGCGGACGGTCCAATGAGCAGTTCTTC.

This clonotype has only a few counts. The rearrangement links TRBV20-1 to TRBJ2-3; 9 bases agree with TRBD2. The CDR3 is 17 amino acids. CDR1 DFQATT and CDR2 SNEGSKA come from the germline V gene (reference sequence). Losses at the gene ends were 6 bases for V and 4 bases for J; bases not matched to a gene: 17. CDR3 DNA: TGCAGTGCCCGGGCTGGCAGGCGGGGGGGCCTACCAGATACGCAGTATTTT. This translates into CSARAGRRGGLPDTQYF.

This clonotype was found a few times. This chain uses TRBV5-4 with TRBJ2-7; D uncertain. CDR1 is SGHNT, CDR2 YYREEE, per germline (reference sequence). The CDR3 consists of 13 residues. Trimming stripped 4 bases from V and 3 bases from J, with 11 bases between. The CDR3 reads CASSLRPNYEQYF. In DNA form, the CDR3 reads TGTGCCAGCAGCCTGCGACCAAACTACGAGCAGTACTTC.

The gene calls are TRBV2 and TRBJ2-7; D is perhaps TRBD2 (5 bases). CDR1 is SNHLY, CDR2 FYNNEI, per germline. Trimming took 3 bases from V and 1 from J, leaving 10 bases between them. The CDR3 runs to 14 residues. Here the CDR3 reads CASSEPGFSYEQYF. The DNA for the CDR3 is TGTGCCAGCAGTGAGCCGGGATTTTCCTACGAGCAGTACTTC.

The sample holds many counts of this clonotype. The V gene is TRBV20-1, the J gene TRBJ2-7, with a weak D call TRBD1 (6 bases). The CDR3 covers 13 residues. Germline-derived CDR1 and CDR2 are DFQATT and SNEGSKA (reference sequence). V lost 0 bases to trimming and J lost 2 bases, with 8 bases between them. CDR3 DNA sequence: TGCAGTGCTAGAGATGGACAGACCTACGAGCAGTACTTC. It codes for CSARDGQTYEQYF.